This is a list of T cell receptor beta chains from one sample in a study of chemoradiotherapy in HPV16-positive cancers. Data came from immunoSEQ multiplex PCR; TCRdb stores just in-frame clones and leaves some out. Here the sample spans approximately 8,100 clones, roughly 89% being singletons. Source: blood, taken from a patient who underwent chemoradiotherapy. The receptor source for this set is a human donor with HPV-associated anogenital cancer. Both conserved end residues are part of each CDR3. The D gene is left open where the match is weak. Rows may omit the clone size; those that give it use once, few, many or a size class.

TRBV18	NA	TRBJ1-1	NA	TGTGCCAGCTCACCACAGGTACTTGAAGCTTTCTTT	CASSPQVLEAFF
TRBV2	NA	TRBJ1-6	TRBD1	TGTGCCAGCAGGCCTGGGACAGGCGAAAATTCACCCCTCCACTTT	CASRPGTGENSPLHF
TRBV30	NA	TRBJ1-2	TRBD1	TGTGCCTGGAGTTATGAGGGACAGGGGGCAGTTGGCTACACCTTC	CAWSYEGQGAVGYTF
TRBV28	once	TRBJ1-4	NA	TGTGCCAGCAGTTTGCCGACAGGAGGTCATGAAAAACTGTTTTTT	CASSLPTGGHEKLFF
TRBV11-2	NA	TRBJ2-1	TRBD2	TGTGCCAGCAGCTTAGATCGGACTAGCGGGGGGCTTTACAATGAGCAGTTCTTC	CASSLDRTSGGLYNEQFF
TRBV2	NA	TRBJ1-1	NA	TGTGCCAGCAGTGTCCAAGGCCTCACTGAAGCTTTCTTT	CASSVQGLTEAFF
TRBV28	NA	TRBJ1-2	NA	TGTGCCAGCAGGGAGGCAGGGGCGGCGGGTTATGGCTACACCTTC	CASREAGAAGYGYTF
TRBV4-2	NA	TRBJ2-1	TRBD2	TGTGCCAGCAGCCAAGATTTACGGGGGGGATCCTACAATGAGCAGTTCTTC	CASSQDLRGGSYNEQFF
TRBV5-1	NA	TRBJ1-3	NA	TGCGCCAGCAGCTTGGAAAATGTAGCGGCTGGAAACACCATATATTTT	CASSLENVAAGNTIYF
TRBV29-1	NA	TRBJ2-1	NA	TGCAGCGTCGGGTTGGGGGCCCGGAGTGAGCAGTTCTTC	CSVGLGARSEQFF
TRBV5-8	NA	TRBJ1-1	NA	TGTGCCAGCAGCTTGACACAGCGAAAGAACACTGAAGCTTTCTTT	CASSLTQRKNTEAFF
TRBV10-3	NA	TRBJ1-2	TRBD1	TGTGCCATCAGTGTGACAGGGGATGGCTACACCTTC	CAISVTGDGYTF
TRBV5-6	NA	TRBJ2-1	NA	TGTGCCAGCAGTTACCAGGGTGGTGAGCAGTTCTTC	CASSYQGGEQFF
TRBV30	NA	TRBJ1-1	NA	TGTGCCTGGAGTGTACTCGGGGTAGCCACTGAAGCTTTCTTT	CAWSVLGVATEAFF
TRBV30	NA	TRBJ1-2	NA	TGTGCCTGGAGGGAGGGATTCTATGGCTACACCTTC	CAWREGFYGYTF
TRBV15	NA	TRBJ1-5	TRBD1	TGTGCCACCAGCAGACCACCTGTGACAGGGGCACTTTTCGGTAGGCCCCAGCATTTT	CATSRPPVTGALFGRPQHF
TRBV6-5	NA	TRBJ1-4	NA	TGTGCCAGCAGTTACTTAGTGGGTGAAAAACTGTTTTTT	CASSYLVGEKLFF
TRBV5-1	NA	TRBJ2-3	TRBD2	TGCGCCAGCAGTAAAAGACTAGCGACAGATACGCAGTATTTT	CASSKRLATDTQYF
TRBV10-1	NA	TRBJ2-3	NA	TGCGCCAGCAGTGAAGGGGGCACAGATACGCAGTATTTT	CASSEGGTDTQYF
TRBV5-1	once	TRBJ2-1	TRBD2	TGCGCCAGCACACCGGGACTAGAATACAATGAGCAGTTCTTC	CASTPGLEYNEQFF
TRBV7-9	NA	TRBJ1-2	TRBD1	TGTGCCAGCAGCGGATGGACAGGGGATAACTATGGCTACACCTTC	CASSGWTGDNYGYTF
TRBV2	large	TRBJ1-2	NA	TGTGCCAGCAGTGATCAGGAGAACTATGGCTACACCTTC	CASSDQENYGYTF
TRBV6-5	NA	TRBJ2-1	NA	TGTGCCAGCAGTTACGAGCCTCCATCGGTCAATGAGCAGTTCTTC	CASSYEPPSVNEQFF
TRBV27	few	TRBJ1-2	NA	TGTGCCAGCAGTCCTACACGGTTCTATGGCTACACCTTC	CASSPTRFYGYTF
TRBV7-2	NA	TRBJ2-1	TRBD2	TGTGCCAGCAGCTTAACCAGGACTAGCGAGCACAATGAGCAGTTCTTC	CASSLTRTSEHNEQFF
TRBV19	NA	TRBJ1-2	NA	TGTGCCAGTAGTATTCAAGAAAACTATGGCTACACCTTC	CASSIQENYGYTF